Listed below are T cell receptor beta chains from one sample, sequenced in a study of Ad26.COV2.S vaccination and SARS-CoV-2 variants. Assay: immunoSEQ multiplex PCR; the TCRdb copy retains only in-frame clones and omits some. Altogether roughly 500,000 clones are present, nearly 90% being singletons, with the ten largest covering over 2.5%. Specimen: peripheral blood, collected in a trial of Ad26.COV2.S vaccine versus placebo. All receptors come from a person aged 18-65 years who received the Ad26.COV2.S COVID-19 vaccine or a placebo. Both conserved end residues are part of each CDR3. Each record gives: D gene, V gene, J gene, clone size, CDR3 protein, CDR3 DNA. The D gene is left open where the match is weak. Some rows have no size entry. The others give once, few or many, or a class for an expanded clone.

TRBD1	TRBV5-6	TRBJ1-6	.	CASSRGQGLWGSPLHF	TGTGCCAGCAGCAGGGGACAGGGCCTATGGGGTTCACCCCTCCACTTT
.	TRBV9	TRBJ1-2	.	CASSVVADGTYGYTF	TGTGCCAGCAGCGTAGTTGCAGACGGAACCTATGGCTACACCTTC
.	TRBV5-4	TRBJ2-5	.	CASSLIPQETQYF	TGTGCCAGCAGTTTGATACCCCAAGAGACCCAGTACTTC
TRBD1	TRBV6-5	TRBJ2-7	.	CASSYGQGAGYEQYF	TGTGCCAGCAGTTACGGACAGGGGGCGGGTTACGAGCAGTACTTC
.	TRBV28	TRBJ1-2	.	CASSRTLGGYGYTF	TGTGCCAGCAGCAGAACGTTGGGGGGTTATGGCTACACCTTC
.	TRBV6-5	TRBJ2-7	once	CASSYPGTYEQYF	TGTGCCAGCAGTTACCCGGGGACTTACGAGCAGTACTTC
.	TRBV4-3	TRBJ1-5	.	CASSPGWSNQPQHF	TGCGCCAGCAGCCCGGGTTGGAGCAATCAGCCCCAGCATTTT
.	TRBV5-1	TRBJ1-3	.	CASSSGRRNSGNTIYF	TGCGCCAGCAGCTCAGGACGGAGGAACTCTGGAAACACCATATATTTT
TRBD2	TRBV3-1/TRBV3-2	TRBJ2-3	.	CASSQVAASGSTDTQYF	TGTGCCAGCAGCCAAGTGGCGGCTAGCGGGAGCACAGATACGCAGTATTTT
.	TRBV9	TRBJ1-2	.	CASSVASRYYGYTF	TGTGCCAGCAGCGTAGCGAGTCGATACTATGGCTACACCTTC
.	TRBV7-9	TRBJ2-2	.	CASSQSRSYGELFF	TGTGCCAGCAGCCAATCTCGGAGCTACGGGGAGCTGTTTTTT
.	TRBV20-1	TRBJ1-4	.	CSAPTREKLFF	TGCAGTGCCCCTACAAGGGAAAAACTGTTTTTT
.	TRBV9	TRBJ2-6	.	CASSSQGAGANVLTF	TGTGCCAGCAGCTCGCAGGGAGCTGGGGCCAACGTCCTGACTTTC
.	TRBV11-2	TRBJ1-2	.	CASSKGPLDYGYTF	TGTGCCAGCAGCAAGGGACCCCTGGACTATGGCTACACCTTC
.	TRBV28	TRBJ2-7	.	CASSLSGGGGSWEQYF	TGTGCCAGCAGTTTATCTGGAGGGGGCGGGTCTTGGGAGCAGTACTTC
TRBD2	TRBV15	TRBJ2-5	.	CATSRDSLAGEETQYF	TGTGCCACCAGCAGAGACTCACTAGCGGGGGAAGAGACCCAGTACTTC
.	TRBV2	TRBJ2-3	.	CASPTARGGQYF	TGTGCCAGCCCAACCGCCAGGGGTGGGCAGTATTTT
TRBD1	TRBV5-1	TRBJ1-6	once	CASSVEGQGPSPLHF	TGCGCCAGCAGCGTGGAGGGACAGGGGCCTTCACCCCTCCACTTT
.	TRBV27	TRBJ2-4	.	CASSLTGWGGLQYF	TGTGCCAGCAGTCTCACAGGATGGGGAGGTCTTCAGTACTTC
TRBD2	TRBV5-4	TRBJ2-5	.	CASSLSAGGGQETQYF	TGTGCCAGCAGTTTGTCGGCGGGAGGGGGGCAAGAGACCCAGTACTTC
.	TRBV19	TRBJ1-2	.	CASSIPGVFGYGYTF	TGTGCCAGTAGTATCCCAGGAGTCTTCGGATATGGCTACACCTTC
TRBD1	TRBV6-6	TRBJ2-5	few	CASRRGGTGIQETQYF	TGTGCCAGCAGGCGCGGTGGGACAGGGATTCAAGAGACCCAGTACTTC
.	TRBV18	TRBJ1-1	.	CASSPLRHWEDPNTEAFF	TGTGCCAGCTCACCACTTAGACACTGGGAGGACCCGAACACTGAAGCTTTCTTT
.	TRBV27	TRBJ1-1	once	CASSLKARGTWEAFF	TGTGCCAGCAGTTTAAAAGCCAGGGGCACGTGGGAAGCTTTCTTT
.	TRBV21-1	TRBJ2-3	.	CASSRYQGTDTQYF	TGTGCCAGCAGCCGCTACCAGGGTACAGATACGCAGTATTTT
.	TRBV4-1	TRBJ1-5	.	CASSQAPTGMSNQPQHF	TGCGCCAGCAGCCAAGCCCCGACGGGGATGAGCAATCAGCCCCAGCATTTT
.	TRBV15	TRBJ2-2	once	CATSARIGTGELFF	TGTGCCACCAGCGCCCGAATAGGTACCGGGGAGCTGTTTTTT
.	TRBV27	TRBJ2-2	.	CASSLFNTGELFF	TGTGCCAGCAGTTTGTTTAACACCGGGGAGCTGTTTTTT
.	TRBV9	TRBJ2-7	once	CASSPQGSSYEQYF	TGTGCCAGCAGCCCCCAGGGTAGCTCCTACGAGCAGTACTTC
.	TRBV11-2	TRBJ1-3	.	CASSLLARSSGNTIYF	TGTGCCAGCAGCCTCCTCGCGCGGAGCTCTGGAAACACCATATATTTT
.	TRBV19	TRBJ2-1	.	CASNRGSGYNEQFF	TGTGCCAGTAACCGCGGTAGCGGCTACAATGAGCAGTTCTTC
TRBD1	TRBV4-3	TRBJ1-3	.	CASSPGQGALGNTIYF	TGCGCCAGCAGCCCGGGACAGGGGGCGTTAGGAAACACCATATATTTT
.	TRBV4-1	TRBJ1-5	once	CASSQGDGWRGDNQPQHF	TGCGCCAGCAGCCAAGGGGATGGTTGGCGCGGGGATAATCAGCCCCAGCATTTT
TRBD1	TRBV2	TRBJ1-1	.	CASKEKGAGPEAFF	TGTGCCAGCAAAGAGAAGGGGGCCGGACCTGAAGCTTTCTTT
.	TRBV7-8	TRBJ2-2	once	CASSLSMPDTGELFF	TGTGCCAGCAGCTTATCGATGCCTGACACCGGGGAGCTGTTTTTT
.	TRBV5-1	TRBJ2-1	.	CASSFLAGDNEQFF	TGCGCCAGCAGCTTCCTTGCTGGGGACAATGAGCAGTTCTTC
TRBD2	TRBV5-4	TRBJ2-3	.	CASSSPTSGKGTDTQYF	TGTGCCAGCAGCTCGCCGACTAGCGGGAAAGGCACAGATACGCAGTATTTT
.	TRBV10-3	TRBJ1-1	.	CAISTQMNTEAFF	TGTGCCATCAGTACACAGATGAACACTGAAGCTTTCTTT
.	TRBV19	TRBJ1-1	.	CASLNTGSNTEAFF	TGTGCCAGCCTAAACACAGGGTCGAACACTGAAGCTTTCTTT
.	TRBV12-3/TRBV12-4	TRBJ1-1	.	CASSLNLGTEAFF	TGTGCCAGCAGTTTGAACCTGGGCACTGAAGCTTTCTTT
.	TRBV28	TRBJ1-5	.	CASSLSGMRSRSNQPQHF	TGTGCCAGCAGTTTATCCGGGATGAGGTCGAGGAGCAATCAGCCCCAGCATTTT
.	TRBV20-1	TRBJ2-3	.	CSASLAGTDTQYF	TGCAGTGCTAGTTTGGCGGGAACAGATACGCAGTATTTT
.	TRBV11-2	TRBJ1-3	.	CASSLVLRENTIYF	TGTGCCAGCAGCTTAGTACTTCGAGAAAACACCATATATTTT
.	TRBV2	TRBJ1-5	.	CASSEAWGRLGQPQHF	TGTGCCAGCAGTGAAGCGTGGGGCAGGCTGGGTCAGCCCCAGCATTTT
TRBD2	TRBV11-2	TRBJ2-5	.	CASSLGTSGGETQYF	TGTGCCAGCAGCCTTGGGACTAGCGGGGGGGAGACCCAGTACTTC
TRBD1	TRBV5-1	TRBJ2-7	.	CASSPGQGIYEQYF	TGCGCCAGCAGCCCGGGACAGGGGATTTACGAGCAGTACTTC
.	TRBV2	TRBJ2-7	once	CASHPGDFGLWEQYF	TGTGCCAGCCATCCGGGGGATTTCGGCCTCTGGGAGCAGTACTTC
TRBD1	TRBV28	TRBJ1-5	.	CASSLGQEYNQPQHF	TGTGCCAGCAGTCTGGGACAGGAATACAATCAGCCCCAGCATTTT